This passage covers 17 T cell receptor beta chains from one sample sequenced in a study of PD-1 blockade in classical Hodgkin lymphoma. The method was immunoSEQ multiplex PCR; TCRdb's version includes in-frame clones alone and lacks a portion of them. The sample contains over 50,000 clones, 87% of which appear only once. As to time point: cycle 4 day 1 (C4D1), after five to seven weeks of nivolumab. In every patient, relapse followed autologous stem cell transplantation, while exposure to brentuximab vedotin differed. The specimen comprised peripheral blood mononuclear cells (PBMCs), sampled before the fourth cycle of nivolumab. The receptors were sampled from a human donor with classical Hodgkin lymphoma.

This clone was seen once. V usage is TRBV5-1 and J usage is TRBJ1-3, with D uncertain. Germline V gives CDR1 SGHRS, CDR2 YFSETQ. The CDR3 has 14 amino acids. V was cut by 0 bases and J by 1 base, with 5 bases left in between. The CDR3 DNA reads TGCGCCAGCAGCTTGGATGTATCTGGAAACACCATATATTTT. This encodes CASSLDVSGNTIYF.

The J gene is TRBJ2-2, the V gene TRBV6-6; no definite D call. The CDR3 length is 14 residues. V was shortened by 6 bases and J by 1 base, with 9 bases between the two germline ends. Germline V gene data show CDR1 as MNHNY and CDR2 as SVGAGI (reference sequence). Written as DNA, the CDR3 is TGTGCCAGCAGCGCCCACTTGAACACCGGGGAGCTGTTTTTT. It codes for CASSAHLNTGELFF.

The chain joins TRBV5-1 to TRBJ1-1; D gene unclear. The germline gives CDR1 SGHRS, CDR2 YFSETQ. This CDR3 contains 14 residues. The ends were cut back, 0 bases at V and 4 bases at J, with 10 bases in the middle. In DNA, the CDR3 is TGCGCCAGCAGCTTGGAGGTCAGATCCACTGAAGCTTTCTTT. It encodes CASSLEVRSTEAFF.

This rearrangement joins TRBV6-5 to TRBJ2-7; D assignment may be TRBD1 or TRBD2 (5 bases each). Germline V gene sequence: CDR1 MNHEY, CDR2 SVGAGI. There are 16 residues in the CDR3. V was clipped by 0 bases and J by 1 base, with 13 bases between them. The CDR3 DNA reads TGTGCCAGCAGTTACTCGGGGGTCGTAGCATCCTACGAGCAGTACTTC. Protein product: CASSYSGVVASYEQYF.

V gene TRBV6-5 combines with J gene TRBJ2-7; no clear D. The germline V and J ends were trimmed by 5 bases and 3 bases, with 17 bases remaining between them. Per the germline V gene, CDR1 is MNHEY and CDR2 is SVGAGI. The CDR3 has 15 amino acids. CDR3: CASSQYKVTYYEQYF. CDR3 sequence (DNA): TGTGCCAGCAGTCAATATAAAGTGACATACTACGAGCAGTACTTC.

This clone appeared a single time. CDR3 loop: CASSLRRPGAGDTIYF. DNA for the CDR3: TGCGCCAGCAGCTTGAGGCGCCCAGGTGCTGGCGACACCATATATTTT. The chain links TRBV5-1 to TRBJ1-3; D not resolved. CDR3 length equals 16 residues. V lost 1 base and J lost 8, with 19 bases in between. The germline gives CDR1 SGHRS, CDR2 YFSETQ.

V is TRBV5-1 and J is TRBJ2-3, with TRBD1 as a possible D gene (5 bases). The V and J ends lost 0 bases and 8 bases respectively, with 13 bases between them. Germline loops: CDR1 SGHRS, CDR2 YFSETQ. The CDR3 is 14 amino acids. In DNA form, the CDR3 reads TGCGCCAGCAGCTTGGGCCAGGGTAGAGGTACGCAGTATTTT. This codes for CASSLGQGRGTQYF.

Only one count was recorded for this clone. The chain is built from TRBV4-1 and TRBJ2-7; D remains ambiguous. Trimming took 1 base from V and 0 from J, leaving 10 bases between them. Per germline, CDR1 MGHRA and CDR2 YSYEKL. CDR3 length equals 15 residues. CDR3 residues: CASSQGGAISYEQYF. The CDR3 coding sequence is TGCGCCAGCAGCCAAGGGGGTGCTATCTCCTACGAGCAGTACTTC.

This clone is a singleton in its sample. V gene TRBV7-2 combines with J gene TRBJ2-1; 11 nucleotides match TRBD2. With 1 base clipped from V and 2 bases from J, the junction kept 7 bases outside the gene matches. This CDR3 contains 18 residues. Germline CDR1 reads SGHTA; CDR2 reads FQGNSA. The chain's CDR3 is CASSLVPSGGLAYNEQFF. The CDR3 DNA sequence: TGTGCCAGCAGCTTAGTTCCTAGCGGGGGGTTGGCCTACAATGAGCAGTTCTTC. Variable domain in full (rest from reference TRBV7-2 and TRBJ2-1): GAGVSQSPSNKVTEKGKDVELRCDPISGHTALYWYRQSLGQGLEFLIYFQGNSAPDKSGLPSDRFSAERTGGSVSTLTIQRTQQEDSAVYLCASSLVPSGGLAYNEQFFGPGTRLTVL.

V usage is TRBV29-1 and J usage is TRBJ2-7; TRBD1 matches at 8 bases. The germline CDR1 and CDR2 sequences are SQVTM and ANQGSEA. V lost 7 bases, J lost 4 bases, and 6 bases stayed unmatched. The CDR3 is 12 amino acids. DNA for the CDR3: TGCAGCGGAAAAAACAGGGGGTACGAGCAGTACTTC. Amino acids: CSGKNRGYEQYF.

The chain uses TRBV4-1 and TRBJ2-2; 12 bases match TRBD2. Germline V gene lookup returns CDR1 MGHRA and CDR2 YSYEKL. The V and J ends lost 8 bases and 5 bases, in that order; junction bases with no gene match: 6. The CDR3 contains 15 residues. The CDR3 here is CASALAGGLTGELFF. Written as DNA, the CDR3 is TGCGCCAGCGCTCTAGCGGGGGGGCTAACCGGGGAGCTGTTTTTT.

This chain joins TRBV5-1 and TRBJ2-5; D ambiguous. Per germline, CDR1 SGHRS and CDR2 YFSETQ. The CDR3 spans 11 residues. V lost 3 bases, J lost 4 bases, and 4 bases lay in between. Here the CDR3 reads CASSSGETQYF. CDR3 in DNA: TGCGCCAGCAGCTCCGGAGAGACCCAGTACTTC.

A single count supports this clone. The genes are TRBV7-2 and TRBJ2-1, with unresolved D. The length of the CDR3 is 12 residues. CDR1 and CDR2 from the germline V gene are SGHTA and FQGNSA. Between the trimmed V and J ends, which lost 2 bases and 7 bases, there was a span of 6 bases. The CDR3 DNA is TGTGCCAGCAGCTTACTAAGTAATGAGCAGTTCTTC. This gives the protein CASSLLSNEQFF. The full variable domain, rest sourced from reference TRBV7-2 and TRBJ2-1, is GAGVSQSPSNKVTEKGKDVELRCDPISGHTALYWYRQSLGQGLEFLIYFQGNSAPDKSGLPSDRFSAERTGGSVSTLTIQRTQQEDSAVYLCASSLLSNEQFFGPGTRLTVL.

The chain recombines TRBV5-5 with TRBJ2-5; D unclear. V was clipped by 2 bases and J by 1 base, with 3 bases between them. Germline loops: CDR1 SGHKS, CDR2 YYEKEE (reference sequence). CDR3 length: 12 residues. The CDR3 DNA sequence: TGTGCCAGCAGCTTAACCCAAGAGACCCAGTACTTC. It is translated as CASSLTQETQYF.

A single count supports this clone. The chain has TRBV14 and TRBJ1-1; tentative D call: TRBD1 (5 bases). The CDR3 consists of 12 residues. V dropped 6 bases and J dropped 7 bases, with 12 bases sitting between them. CDR1 and CDR2 from the germline V gene are SGHDN and FVKESK. CDR3 residues: CASSSGFSEAFF. The CDR3 DNA is TGTGCCAGCAGTTCAGGGTTTAGTGAAGCTTTCTTT. Filled out from reference TRBV14 and TRBJ1-1, the complete variable domain reads EAGVTQFPSHSVIEKGQTVTLRCDPISGHDNLYWYRRVMGKEIKFLLHFVKESKQDESGMPNNRFLAERTGGTYSTLKVQPAELEDSGVYFCASSSGFSEAFFGQGTRLTVV.

The rearrangement links TRBV27 to TRBJ2-2, with 7 nucleotides matching TRBD1. The V segment lost 8 bases and the J segment 5 bases; nucleotides outside the gene matches: 5. CDR3 length: 13 amino acids. The germline gives CDR1 MNHEY, CDR2 SMNVEV (reference sequence). The CDR3 region is CASHRGPTGELFF. The DNA of the CDR3 is TGTGCCAGCCACAGGGGACCTACCGGGGAGCTGTTTTTT.

This chain uses TRBV7-9 with TRBJ2-7, with 10 nucleotides matching TRBD2. The germline V gene has CDR1 SEHNR and CDR2 FQNEAQ (reference sequence). CDR3 length: 13 residues. With 2 bases clipped from V and 11 bases from J, the junction kept 6 bases outside the gene matches. CDR3 DNA: TGTGCCAGCAGCTTACGGGCTAGCGGGGGCAAGTACTTC. Residues: CASSLRASGGKYF.